This TCR beta chain was sequenced in a study of CD8+ T cells in alopecia areata. Notes on the study in general: Sequences from scalp samples also cover resident alphabeta T cells of normal skin. While patients received tofacitinib, many expanded lesional clones remained present in scalp and blood.

RNA was isolated and reverse transcribed to cDNA, the sequencing template. Sequenced by immunoSEQ multiplex PCR; TCRdb stores in-frame clones only, minus some. This table has about 210,000 clones, over 60% appearing once. CDR1 is GTSNPN and CDR2 is SVGIG in the germline V gene (reference sequence). The V and J ends lost 2 bases and 0 bases respectively, with 14 bases between them. This CDR3 contains 15 residues. The treatment here: oral pan-JAK inhibitor, 5-10 mg twice daily. Concerning this clone: The antigen is undetermined.

The receptor comes from a human donor with alopecia areata. The sample consisted of CD4+ T cells sorted from blood, taken at week 4, from a patient treated with tofacitinib. The chain has TRBV30 and TRBJ2-7, with TRBD1 as a possible D gene (6 bases). DNA of the CDR3: TGTGCCTGGAGTAGAGGGGGTTCCCCCTCCTACGAGCAGTACTTC. It encodes CAWSRGGSPSYEQYF.